The 16 T cell receptor beta chains below come from one sample, sequenced in a study of human T cells and chemical hapten exposure. TCRdb processed the RACE reads anew with MiXCR; each CDR3 protein has one entry. The top ten clones hold around 1.6% of a sample with around 80,000 distinct CDR3 sequences, roughly 8.6% of them seen once. As to time point: healthy volunteer bleed at 6 weeks. The template was total RNA from unfractionated whole blood. Sequencing was carried out using whole blood. These receptors were taken from a male donor in good health. Some clones in this sample may be carry-over from other donors' samples.

This chain uses TRBV28 with TRBJ2-7; D remains unclear. The length of the CDR3 is 12 residues. Trimming stripped 5 bases from V and 0 bases from J, with 5 bases between. Germline V gene lookup returns CDR1 MDHEN and CDR2 SYDVKM. DNA of the CDR3: TGTGCCAGCAGTCTAATCTCCTACGAGCAGTACTTC. Translation: CASSLISYEQYF.

The V and J genes are TRBV18 and TRBJ1-1; D might be TRBD1 (5 bases). This CDR3 has 13 amino acids. The V gene lost 0 bases and the J gene lost 9 bases, with 11 bases spanning the gap. Germline V gene lookup returns CDR1 KGHSH and CDR2 LQKENI. The CDR3 DNA reads TGTGCCAGCTCACCACCGACCTGGGACCAAGCTTTCTTT. Its translation: CASSPPTWDQAFF.

This clonotype was seen more than once but under ten times. The chain links TRBV6-5 to TRBJ1-1, with 10 positions matching TRBD1. The V gene's germline CDR1 is MNHEY and CDR2 SVGAGI. V trimming: 6 bases; J trimming: 0 bases; junction bases outside the gene matches: 7. This CDR3 contains 16 residues. CDR3 sequence reads: CASSLGQGLLNTEAFF. For the CDR3, the DNA is TGTGCCAGCAGCTTGGGACAGGGGCTGTTGAACACTGAAGCTTTCTTT.

The V call is TRBV6-2 or TRBV6-3, the J call TRBJ2-3; 10 nucleotides line up with TRBD2. The CDR3 has 14 amino acids. Germline V gene data show CDR1 as MNHEY and CDR2 as SVGEGT. V lost 6 bases and J lost 4; bases outside the gene matches: 4. The CDR3 DNA reads TGTGCCAGCAGCCCTAGCGGGGGACCAGATACGCAGTATTTT. As protein: CASSPSGGPDTQYF.

This clonotype turned up a few times. This sequence joins TRBV28 and TRBJ1-5; TRBD1 matches 7 bases. The CDR3 is made up of 19 amino acids. Germline trimming cut 5 bases from V and 0 bases from J; bases unmatched to any gene: 16. Germline V gives CDR1 MDHEN, CDR2 SYDVKM. The CDR3 loop reads CASSPRQGPASYSNQPQHF. CDR3 sequence (DNA): TGTGCCAGCAGTCCCCGACAGGGTCCGGCCTCTTATAGCAATCAGCCCCAGCATTTT.

This clonotype was seen just once. The chain links TRBV29-1 to TRBJ2-2, with TRBD1 matching 9 bases. The CDR3 is 14 residues long. Germline V CDR1 and CDR2: SQVTM, ANQGSEA. The junction had 7 bases not matched to a gene; V was cut back by 4 bases and J by 7 bases. The CDR3 nucleotides are TGCAGCGTTGTCGTCGGACAGGGGAACGGGGAGCTGTTTTTT. Protein: CSVVVGQGNGELFF.

This clonotype was recorded many times. The chain couples TRBV9 to TRBJ2-1, with a weak D call TRBD1 (6 bases). The V gene lost 0 bases and the J gene lost 9 bases, with 16 bases spanning the gap. The V gene's germline CDR1 is SGDLS and CDR2 YYNGEE. The CDR3 is made up of 15 amino acids. CDR3 sequence reads: CASSVANRDVGEQFF. In DNA form, the CDR3 reads TGTGCCAGCAGCGTAGCCAACAGGGATGTTGGTGAGCAGTTCTTC. Full variable domain (outside the CDR3, taken from reference TRBV9 and TRBJ2-1): DSGVTQTPKHLITATGQRVTLRCSPRSGDLSVYWYQQSLDQGLQFLIQYYNGEERAKGNILERFSAQQFPDLHSELNLSSLELGDSALYFCASSVANRDVGEQFFGPGTRLTVL.

This clonotype was observed at least ten times. This chain links TRBV6-5 with TRBJ1-1, with D maybe TRBD1 (5 bases). This CDR3 is built from 15 residues. V lost 6 bases and J lost 1, with 15 bases in between. Germline CDR1 is MNHEY and CDR2 is SVGAGI. Here the CDR3 DNA reads TGTGCCAGCAGGCCCCGTGGGGGGACGAACACTGAAGCTTTCTTT. Translated: CASRPRGGTNTEAFF.

Many counts were recorded for this clonotype. The chain combines TRBV6-5 with TRBJ2-7, with D maybe TRBD2 (6 bases). V was pared by 0 bases and J by 4 bases, with 13 bases between. Germline V gene sequence: CDR1 MNHEY, CDR2 SVGAGI. CDR3 length equals 15 residues. The CDR3 loop is CASSYSREQGYEQYF. The CDR3 region has the DNA TGTGCCAGCAGTTACTCCCGGGAGCAGGGATACGAGCAGTACTTC.

This clonotype has ten or more counts. The V and J genes are TRBV29-1 and TRBJ1-1; D not resolved. V was clipped by 3 bases and J by 0 bases, with 8 bases between them. Germline V gene sequence: CDR1 SQVTM, CDR2 ANQGSEA. The CDR3 contains 13 residues. CDR3 bases: TGCAGCGTTGAGATGCAGATGAACACTGAAGCTTTCTTT. Its translation: CSVEMQMNTEAFF.

The chain is built from TRBV5-4 and TRBJ1-1, with 7 bases lining up with TRBD1. Germline-derived CDR1 and CDR2 are SGHNT and YYREEE (reference sequence). The CDR3 is made up of 15 amino acids. J lost 0 bases, V lost 4 bases, and 6 bases had no gene match. The CDR3 loop is CASSQGVGLNTEAFF. CDR3 nucleotides: TGTGCCAGCAGCCAGGGGGTAGGTTTGAACACTGAAGCTTTCTTT.

The chain joins TRBV14 to TRBJ2-1; 10 positions agree with TRBD1. The V segment lost 4 bases and the J segment 3 bases; nucleotides outside the gene matches: 3. The CDR3 spans 15 residues. The germline gives CDR1 SGHDN, CDR2 FVKESK. CDR3 sequence: CASSPWTGGYNEQFF. Here the CDR3 DNA reads TGTGCCAGCAGCCCTTGGACAGGGGGCTACAATGAGCAGTTCTTC. The complete variable domain, with remaining parts taken from reference TRBV14 and TRBJ2-1, reads EAGVTQFPSHSVIEKGQTVTLRCDPISGHDNLYWYRRVMGKEIKFLLHFVKESKQDESGMPNNRFLAERTGGTYSTLKVQPAELEDSGVYFCASSPWTGGYNEQFFGPGTRLTVL.

This clonotype was recorded a few times. This sequence joins TRBV27 and TRBJ2-3, with 14 bases that match TRBD2. This CDR3 has 19 amino acids. Germline trimming cut 3 bases from V and 1 base from J; bases unmatched to any gene: 9. The germline V gene has CDR1 MNHEY and CDR2 SMNVEV (reference sequence). In nucleotides, the CDR3 is TGTGCCAGCAGTTTCGGACTAGCGGGAGGCCCGAGTGGCACAGATACGCAGTATTTT. The encoded protein is CASSFGLAGGPSGTDTQYF.

The sample holds many counts of this clonotype. The chain recombines TRBV2 with TRBJ1-1, with 7 bases identical to TRBD1. Germline-derived CDR1 and CDR2 are SNHLY and FYNNEI. This CDR3 has 16 amino acids. V lost 4 bases to trimming and J lost 0 bases; unmatched junction nucleotides: 8. The CDR3 DNA follows: TGTGCCAGCAGTGTCAGCCAGGGACAGATGAACACTGAAGCTTTCTTT. Residues: CASSVSQGQMNTEAFF.

This clonotype turned up a few times. The chain combines TRBV6-6 with TRBJ2-5; D might be TRBD1 (6 bases). The V end lost 0 bases, the J end lost 5 bases, and 7 bases lay between the germline ends. CDR3 length: 13 amino acids. Per the germline V gene, CDR1 is MNHNY and CDR2 is SVGAGI (reference sequence). The DNA of the CDR3 is TGTGCCAGCAGTTACTCGAGGGGGGAGACCCAGTACTTC. Translating gives CASSYSRGETQYF.

The chain employs TRBV11-2 and TRBJ1-2; no clear D. Germline V gene lookup returns CDR1 SGHAT and CDR2 FQNNGV. V lost 5 bases to trimming and J lost 10 bases, with 17 bases between them. The CDR3 totals 13 residues. The chain's CDR3 is CASSPSRIQFYTF. The DNA for the CDR3 is TGTGCCAGCAGCCCAAGCCGCATCCAGTTCTACACCTTC.